This T cell receptor (beta chain) came from a study of cytomegalovirus exposure and HLA in healthy donors. The PCR was carried out with 60 Vbeta primers and 13 Jbeta primers. The assay was immunoSEQ multiplex PCR, and TCRdb's table has in-frame clones only and misses some. The table has 150,000 or so clones, approximately 80% seen once; the top ten hold about 1.3%. V lost 2 bases to trimming and J lost 2 bases, with 12 bases between them. This CDR3 spans 15 amino acids. From germline, CDR1 is MDHEN and CDR2 SYDVKM. Sequencing was carried out using PBMCs. The chain carries TRBV28 and TRBJ1-1; D gene unclear. This TCR was recovered from a young man in good health and CMV-seronegative. The CDR3 is CASSLTGTLNTEAFF. The DNA of the CDR3 is TGTGCCAGCAGTTTAACCGGTACTCTAAACACTGAAGCTTTCTTT.